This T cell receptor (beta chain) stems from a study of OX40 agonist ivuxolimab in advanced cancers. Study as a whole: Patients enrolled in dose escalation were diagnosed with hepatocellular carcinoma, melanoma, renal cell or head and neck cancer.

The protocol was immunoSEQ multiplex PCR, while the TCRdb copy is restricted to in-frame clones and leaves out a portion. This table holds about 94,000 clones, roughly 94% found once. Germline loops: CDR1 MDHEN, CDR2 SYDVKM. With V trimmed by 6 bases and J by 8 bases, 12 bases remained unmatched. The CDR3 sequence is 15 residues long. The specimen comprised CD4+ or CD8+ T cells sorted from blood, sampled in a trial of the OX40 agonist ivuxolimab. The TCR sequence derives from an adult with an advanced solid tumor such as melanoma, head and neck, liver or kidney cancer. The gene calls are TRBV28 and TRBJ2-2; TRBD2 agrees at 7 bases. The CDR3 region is CASRGPGGSLGELFF. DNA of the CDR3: TGTGCCAGCAGGGGACCGGGGGGTTCTTTAGGGGAGCTGTTTTTT.